The T cell receptor beta chain described here comes from a study of blood T cell repertoires in COVID-19 (dated by TCRdb to 2019 to 2021). Regarding the study in general: Samples from collaborators originated in the United States, Italy and Spain and spanned both the acute and convalescent phases of COVID-19. The material from the prospective study consisted of cDNA or gDNA derived from T cells, B-cell-depleted T cells, or PBMCs. The dataset comprised deeply sampled blood TCRbeta repertoires from subjects exposed to, actively infected with, or recovered from COVID-19. A freely available public database, intended as a resource for researchers studying the immune response to SARS-CoV-2, is where the repertoires were released. Samples came from the ongoing ImmuneRACE study (first 160 participants) plus 1,254 subjects from 6 global collaborators. A de-identified subject ID, COVID-19 status, age in years and sex were almost always included in the sample metadata. HLA class I and class II types, where available, came from metadata supplied by the sample provider rather than from assay-based typing.

What the research found in general, with its limitations: How much clinical and demographic metadata was included differed by source and by participant, and the metadata was provided uncurated.

The immunoSEQ Assay, a bias-controlled multiplex PCR, was used to amplify TCRbeta CDR3 regions from genomic DNA. The paper's data handling went like this. The number of nucleated cells in each sample was estimated from the amplification of reference gene primers within the assay. To quantify the absolute abundance of each unique TCRbeta CDR3 rearrangement, sequence reads were collapsed and filtered. Productive Simpson clonality was computed per sample as the square root of Simpson's diversity index over productive rearrangements. Entries here come from immuneACCESS through TCRdb and include only in-frame sequences with V and J called. Some clones fail to appear in such tables; in the studies checked, an unresolved V gene covers under half of the shortfall, and the cause of the remainder is unknown. V and J calls and clone size follow that table, whereas D and trimming were derived from the DNA. The sample yields roughly 350,000 clones; 85% to 90% were counted once. About 6.7% of the sample is in the top ten clones.

As for this clone: The clone's antigen remains unknown. No base qualities exist here, and no much larger clone lies one base off it.

At one collaborating source in Seattle, patients were enrolled during active infection and were followed longitudinally through the course of disease. Collaborating institutions collected whole blood in K2EDTA tubes following their own protocols. Collaborator samples were shipped for TCRbeta analysis as frozen whole blood, isolated PBMCs, or DNA extracted from either sample type. Trimming removed 1 base from V and 7 bases from J, leaving 13 bases between the germline ends. From its cysteine to its phenylalanine, the CDR3 spans 14 amino acids. The only DNA kept is the CDR3, 42 bases in frame from the first base. CDR1 SGHTA and CDR2 FQGNSA are derived from the germline V gene.

The source of this sequence is a woman in her 70s with COVID-19, enrolled during active disease. The sequence is built from TRBV7-2 and TRBJ1-2, and the D gene may be TRBD1, 5 bases matching. The specimen was peripheral blood. The CDR3 corresponds to CASSLVSGGAGYTF. In nucleotides, the sequence is TGTGCCAGCAGCTTAGTTTCGGGAGGGGCTGGCTACACCTTC.